The present T cell receptor (beta chain) was sequenced within a study of PD-L1 blockade in urothelial cancer. At the level of the study: About 90% of the roughly 29 patients comprised males who had bladder-origin urothelial cancer. Once treatment had started, blood was analyzed at 3 weeks (second dose) and again at 6 weeks. A median around 150,000 T cells were found in blood samples.

The authors spiked synthetic TCR analog templates into each PCR. Assay used: immunoSEQ multiplex PCR; TCRdb lists only in-frame clones, some missing. This sample has 50,000 or so clones; roughly 84% occur once, and the top ten carry roughly 1.9%. Looked up from germline, CDR1 is SGHRS and CDR2 is YFSETQ. V was pared by 3 bases and J by 1 base, with 8 bases of the junction left unmatched. This CDR3 region has 16 residues. Time point denoted: peripheral blood 6 weeks after treatment start. This rearrangement joins TRBV5-1 to TRBJ2-3; 7 bases match TRBD2. The source is a man in his fifties with urothelial cancer. The source was PBMCs, collected around atezolizumab (anti-PD-L1) treatment. Written as DNA, the CDR3 is TGCGCCAGCAGCTGTCTAGCGGAGATTTGCACAGATACGCAGTATTTT. Amino acid sequence: CASSCLAEICTDTQYF.